This T cell receptor beta chain was observed in a study of T-cell reconstitution after alpha-beta-depleted transplantation in children. The germline gives CDR1 SEHNR, CDR2 FQNEAQ (reference sequence). Trimming left V 5 bases short and J 7 bases short, with 15 bases between. This CDR3 contains 13 residues. As it was prepared, the TCRbeta library received unique molecular identifiers. TCRdb reanalysed the PCR reads using MiXCR and keeps one entry per CDR3 protein. The table includes about 980,000 distinct CDR3 sequences, less than 30% detected once. As for this clonotype: Its target is unknown.

Study findings and constraints: In patients about two months after transplant, alpha-beta T cells reportedly arose from several hundred expanded graft clones.

This clonotype originated in a boy younger than two who had a stem cell transplant for SCID, so the T cells may come from the graft donor. The V gene is TRBV7-9, the J gene TRBJ2-7; perhaps TRBD2 as D (7 bases). This specimen consisted of PBMCs, mostly from graft donor cells, obtained 360 days after TCRalphabeta/CD19-depleted stem cell transplant. CDR3: CASSQGGAIEQYF. Here the CDR3 DNA reads TGTGCCAGCAGCCAAGGGGGGGCGATTGAGCAGTACTTC.